This T cell receptor beta chain derives from a study of Tregs in tolerant kidney transplant recipients. Related graft donors supplied nonmyeloablative bone marrow transplants, and mixed chimerism was transient. Unstimulated regulatory T cells (CD4+CD25+CD127-), CD4+CD25- non-regulatory cells, CD4 and CD8 cells were FACS-sorted from thawed PBMCs. Data came from immunoSEQ multiplex PCR; TCRdb stores just in-frame clones and leaves some out. This table has tens of thousands of clones, about 90% appearing once. To note about this clone: Its antigen remains unknown.

Germline V gene sequence: CDR1 SGHVS, CDR2 FNYEAQ. V lost 4 bases, J lost 3 bases, and 7 bases stayed unmatched. This CDR3 is 16 amino acids long. Study observations and caveats: Some patients' samples used different primers over time, so nucleotide sequences weren't comparable. Activated donor B cell expansion appeared to reveal the most relevant donor-specific TCRbeta repertoire.

The J gene is TRBJ2-1, the V gene TRBV7-6; TRBD2 matches at 9 bases. This receptor was taken from a human patient who received a combined kidney and bone marrow transplant. Some T cells may be supplied by the graft donor. The specimen was CD8+ T cells from blood (PBMCs), collected 24 months after the transplant. CDR3 in DNA: TGTGCCAGCAGCTCAATAGCGGGGGACCTCTACAATGAGCAGTTCTTC. This translates into CASSSIAGDLYNEQFF.